What follows are 21 T cell receptor beta chains derived from one specimen sequenced in a study of shared clonotypes between healthy human individuals. The table came from immunoSEQ multiplex PCR; TCRdb's copy has only in-frame clones and leaves some out. Of about 680,000 clones in the sample, about 74% are singletons; the top ten hold more than 1.5%. Sequencing was carried out using memory CD4+ T cells sorted from blood. This sample's subset: CD45RA-negative fraction. Receptor source: a woman aged 25 to 39 in good health.

DNA for the CDR3: TGTGCCAGCAGCTCCGGCTTGGGATTGCCGTACCAAGAGACCCAGTACTTC. Translated: CASSSGLGLPYQETQYF. This sequence joins TRBV6-4 and TRBJ2-5, with unresolved D. This CDR3 has 17 residues. Germline CDR1 MRHNA, CDR2 SNTAGT. V was trimmed by 6 bases and J by 0 bases, leaving 20 bases between them.

V is TRBV7-2 and J is TRBJ2-7; TRBD1 aligns across 7 bases. The CDR3 runs 12 residues. Germline-derived CDR1 and CDR2 are SGHTA and FQGNSA. V dropped 6 bases and J dropped 7; count of bases not matched to a gene: 6. For the CDR3, the DNA is TGTGCCAGCAGTAGAGGGGGCGAGGAGCAGTACTTC. Amino acids: CASSRGGEEQYF.

CDR3 residues: CASSYSHRVRTEAFF. DNA of the CDR3: TGTGCCAGCAGTTACTCCCACAGGGTTCGGACTGAAGCTTTCTTT. The rearrangement uses TRBV6-6 and TRBJ1-1, with D possibly being TRBD1 (6 bases). CDR1 and CDR2 from the germline V gene are MNHNY and SVGAGI (reference sequence). CDR3 size: 15 residues. V lost 0 bases to trimming and J lost 5 bases, with 13 bases between them.

This clone has more than one count but fewer than ten. The J gene is TRBJ2-1, the V gene TRBV7-2; D is possibly TRBD1 (5 bases). Germline V gene data show CDR1 as SGHTA and CDR2 as FQGNSA. V gave up 1 base and J gave up 10 bases, with 14 bases separating them. The CDR3 is 14 amino acids. CDR3 nucleotides: TGTGCCAGCAGCTTAGGAACAGGATCGTTGGAGCAGTTCTTC. Translation: CASSLGTGSLEQFF.

This clone has only a few counts. This chain uses TRBV19 with TRBJ2-3; a weak D match, TRBD2 (5 bases). V lost 3 bases to trimming and J lost 8 bases, with 12 bases between them. Per germline, CDR1 LNHDA and CDR2 SQIVND (reference sequence). The CDR3 is made up of 13 amino acids. The CDR3 protein is CASSIGERGTQYF. DNA for the CDR3: TGTGCCAGTAGTATCGGGGAACGAGGTACGCAGTATTTT.

The genes are TRBV4-1 and TRBJ1-2; 12 nucleotides align to TRBD1. This CDR3 has 16 amino acids. Germline CDR1 is MGHRA and CDR2 is YSYEKL. V lost 0 bases and J lost 6; bases outside the gene matches: 5. CDR3 coding DNA: TGCGCCAGCAGCCAAGAAAGGGACAGGGGGCTGAATGGCTACACCTTC. Its translation is CASSQERDRGLNGYTF.

The V gene is TRBV9, the J gene TRBJ2-3; perhaps TRBD1 as D (6 bases). Deletions cut 3 bases from V and 4 bases from J, with 18 bases between. Per the germline V gene, CDR1 is SGDLS and CDR2 is YYNGEE. This CDR3 contains 16 residues. CDR3 bases: TGTGCCAGCAGCGCTCGAGGGGGAGAGTTGGCAGATACGCAGTATTTT. Translated: CASSARGGELADTQYF.

The V gene is TRBV2, the J gene TRBJ2-7, with a weak D call TRBD2 (6 bases). The V end was cut by 6 bases, the J end by 3 bases, with 18 bases between. The CDR3 has 15 amino acids. Germline CDR1 reads SNHLY; CDR2 reads FYNNEI. In DNA, the CDR3 is TGTGCCAGCAGCGAGGGGACTGTCCTTGGCTACGAGCAGTACTTC. This sequence encodes CASSEGTVLGYEQYF. The variable domain in full, with the rest retrieved from reference TRBV2 and TRBJ2-7, is EPEVTQTPSHQVTQMGQEVILRCVPISNHLYFYWYRQILGQKVEFLVSFYNNEISEKSEIFDDQFSVERPDGSNFTLKIRSTKLEDSAMYFCASSEGTVLGYEQYFGPGTRLTVT.

This clone occurred a few times. This rearrangement joins TRBV11-2 to TRBJ2-5; D ambiguous. Trimming left V 2 bases short and J 5 bases short, with 9 bases between. The CDR3 loop spans 13 amino acids. CDR1 is SGHAT, CDR2 FQNNGV, per germline. This CDR3 is CASSLQLQETQYF. In DNA form, the CDR3 reads TGTGCCAGCAGCTTACAGTTGCAGGAGACCCAGTACTTC.

This clone appeared a few times. The chain uses TRBV28 and TRBJ1-2; D remains unclear. Trimming stripped 4 bases from V and 1 base from J, with 4 bases between. Germline CDR1 MDHEN, CDR2 SYDVKM. This CDR3 comprises 12 residues. In DNA, the CDR3 is TGTGCCAGCAGTTCTTATAACTATGGCTACACCTTC. This translates into CASSSYNYGYTF.

This clone was seen just once. The rearrangement joins TRBV15 to TRBJ2-5; 7 nucleotides line up with TRBD1. Germline loops: CDR1 LNHNV, CDR2 YYDKDF (reference sequence). J lost 5 bases, V lost 3 bases, and 9 bases had no gene match. This CDR3 has 15 amino acids. The CDR3 nucleotides read TGTGCCACCAGCAGCAAACAGGGGCTTAGGGAGACCCAGTACTTC. Protein product: CATSSKQGLRETQYF.

This chain uses TRBV9 with TRBJ2-1; tentative D call: TRBD2 (6 bases). Germline-derived CDR1 and CDR2 are SGDLS and YYNGEE. This CDR3 region has 15 residues. Trimming removed 0 bases from V and 4 bases from J, with 11 bases in between. The CDR3 spells CASSVDVGGYNEQFF. In DNA form, the CDR3 reads TGTGCCAGCAGCGTAGATGTGGGGGGTTACAATGAGCAGTTCTTC.

V and J are TRBV7-2 and TRBJ1-4; 7 nucleotides agree with TRBD1. There are 17 residues in the CDR3. Germline loops: CDR1 SGHTA, CDR2 FQGNSA. The J segment lost 7 bases and the V segment lost 5 bases, leaving 16 bases of the junction unmatched. The CDR3 here is CASSAPVGQVRSEKLFF. CDR3 nucleotides: TGTGCCAGCAGCGCCCCCGTTGGACAGGTTCGGAGTGAAAAACTGTTTTTT.

The rearrangement links TRBV5-1 to TRBJ2-3; D uncertain. With 1 base removed from V and 2 bases from J, the gap between germline ends came to 5 bases. The germline gives CDR1 SGHRS, CDR2 YFSETQ. This CDR3 region has 13 residues. The CDR3 reads CASSLPSTDTQYF. DNA of the CDR3: TGCGCCAGCAGCTTGCCCTCCACAGATACGCAGTATTTT.

Regarding this clone: This sample also contains other DNA sequences that code for the same CDR3. The rearrangement links TRBV19 to TRBJ2-7; D unclear. V was shortened by 5 bases and J by 0 bases, with 8 bases between the two germline ends. CDR3 length equals 13 residues. Germline loops: CDR1 LNHDA, CDR2 SQIVND (reference sequence). For the CDR3, the DNA is TGTGCCAGTAGTTCTCAGCCCTCCTACGAGCAGTACTTC. Its protein is CASSSQPSYEQYF.

This chain uses TRBV4-1 with TRBJ2-3; 10 bases line up with TRBD2. Germline CDR1 and CDR2: MGHRA and YSYEKL. This CDR3 spans 20 amino acids. Unmatched junction bases numbered 18, after V lost 0 bases and J lost 6 bases. The CDR3 DNA is TGCGCCAGCAGCCAAGATGGTGAATTAATGGCTAGCGGGAGTTTGGATACGCAGTATTTT. Translated: CASSQDGELMASGSLDTQYF.

This clone occurred once. The sample has other DNA sequences that encode this CDR3 too. CDR3 nucleotides: TGTGCCTCCAGGTCAGGGATGAACACTGAAGCTTTCTTT. It is translated as CASRSGMNTEAFF. This rearrangement joins TRBV28 to TRBJ1-1; D may be TRBD1 (5 bases). There are 13 residues in the CDR3. CDR1 is MDHEN and CDR2 is SYDVKM in the germline V gene. Trimming took off 11 bases at V and 0 bases at J, with 13 bases between the two ends.

The chain carries TRBV5-1 and TRBJ2-7; TRBD1 matches 9 bases. In germline, CDR1 is SGHRS, CDR2 YFSETQ. This CDR3 has 15 amino acids. With 4 bases clipped from V and 0 bases from J, the junction kept 5 bases outside the gene matches. The CDR3: CASSPGTGNSYEQYF. As DNA, the CDR3 is TGCGCCAGCAGCCCCGGGACAGGGAACTCCTACGAGCAGTACTTC.

V and J are TRBV28 and TRBJ2-1; TRBD2 agrees at 11 bases. Trimming removed 2 bases from V and 5 bases from J; junction bases left unmatched: 2. The CDR3 contains 15 residues. Looked up from germline, CDR1 is MDHEN and CDR2 is SYDVKM. The CDR3 sequence: CASSLASGRNNEQFF. In nucleotides, the CDR3 is TGTGCCAGCAGTTTAGCTAGCGGGAGGAACAATGAGCAGTTCTTC.

This chain uses TRBV30 with TRBJ2-5, with D possibly matching TRBD1 (5 bases). The V gene's germline CDR1 is GTSNPN and CDR2 SVGIG (reference sequence). The V end was cut by 3 bases, the J end by 1 base, with 9 bases between. The CDR3 covers 13 residues. The DNA of the CDR3 is TGTGCCTGGAGGGCAGGGCTCCAAGAGACCCAGTACTTC. This translates into CAWRAGLQETQYF.

This rearrangement joins TRBV6-1 to TRBJ1-2; D not resolved. V was clipped by 3 bases and J by 2 bases, with 4 bases between them. This CDR3 is built from 12 residues. Germline V CDR1 and CDR2: MNHNS, SASEGT. The CDR3 region is CASSDGNYGYTF. In DNA, the CDR3 is TGTGCCAGCAGTGACGGGAACTATGGCTACACCTTC.